This entry concerns a single T cell receptor (beta chain). Its antigen is still unknown. The CDR3 consists of 17 residues. With 0 bases clipped from V and 6 bases from J, the junction kept 11 bases outside the gene matches. Germline V gene sequence: CDR1 MGHRA, CDR2 YSYEKL. immunoSEQ v3.0 was run at survey level. Measured with immunoSEQ multiplex PCR; TCRdb has only the in-frame clones, and not every one. Altogether some 20,000 clones are present, roughly 88% being singletons, with the ten largest covering approximately 9.3%. The sample belongs to a study of long-term antiretroviral therapy in people with HIV. Study outcomes and limitations: Relative to control repertoires, HIV repertoires exhibited narrower CDR3 length ranges.

This TCR came from a woman aged 40 to 50 with HIV. Sequenced material: unsorted PBMCs, taken 1.2 years after starting antiretroviral therapy. V usage is TRBV4-1 and J usage is TRBJ2-7, with 10 bases aligning to TRBD1. The CDR3 here is CASSQDPRQGAQGEQYF. CDR3 nucleotides: TGCGCCAGCAGCCAAGATCCCCGACAGGGGGCGCAGGGCGAGCAGTACTTC.